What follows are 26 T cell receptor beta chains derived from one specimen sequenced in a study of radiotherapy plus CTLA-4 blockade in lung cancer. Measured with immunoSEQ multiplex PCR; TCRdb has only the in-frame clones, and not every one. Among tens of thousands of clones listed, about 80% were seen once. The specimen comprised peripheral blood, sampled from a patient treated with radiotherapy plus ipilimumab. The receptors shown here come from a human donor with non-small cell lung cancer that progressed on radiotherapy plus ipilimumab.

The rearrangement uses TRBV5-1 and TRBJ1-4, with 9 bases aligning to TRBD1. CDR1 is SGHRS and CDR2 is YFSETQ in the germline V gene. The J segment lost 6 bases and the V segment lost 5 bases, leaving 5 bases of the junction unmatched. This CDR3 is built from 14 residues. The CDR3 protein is CASRPGQGDEKLFF. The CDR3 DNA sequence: TGCGCCAGCAGGCCGGGACAGGGTGATGAAAAACTGTTTTTT.

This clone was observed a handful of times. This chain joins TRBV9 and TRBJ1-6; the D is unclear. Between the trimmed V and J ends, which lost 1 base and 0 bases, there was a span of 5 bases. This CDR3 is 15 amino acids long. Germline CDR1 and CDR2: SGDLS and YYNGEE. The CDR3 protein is CASSVTDSYNSPLHF. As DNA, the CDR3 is TGTGCCAGCAGCGTAACGGACTCCTATAATTCACCCCTCCACTTT.

CDR3 sequence reads: CASSIIGQGGLNQPQHF. The CDR3, as DNA: TGTGCCAGTAGTATCATTGGACAGGGAGGCCTCAATCAGCCCCAGCATTTT. The chain couples TRBV19 to TRBJ1-5; 8 bases match TRBD1. CDR1 is LNHDA, CDR2 SQIVND, per germline (reference sequence). The V gene end was trimmed by 3 bases and the J gene end by 3 bases; junction bases not matched to a gene: 10. The CDR3 has 17 residues.

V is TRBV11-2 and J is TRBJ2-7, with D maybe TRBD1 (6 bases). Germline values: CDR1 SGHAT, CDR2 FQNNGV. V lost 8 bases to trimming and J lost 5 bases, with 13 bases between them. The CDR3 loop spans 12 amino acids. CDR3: CASAGAEDEQYF. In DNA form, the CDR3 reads TGTGCCAGCGCAGGGGCGGAGGACGAGCAGTACTTC.

This chain's CDR3 is CATFTSGRAYEQFF. The CDR3 bases are TGTGCCACCTTCACTAGCGGGAGGGCCTATGAGCAGTTCTTC. This chain joins TRBV6-5 and TRBJ2-1; TRBD2 aligns across 13 bases. With 10 bases clipped from V and 8 bases from J, the junction kept 8 bases outside the gene matches. Germline CDR1 reads MNHEY; CDR2 reads SVGAGI. The CDR3 has 14 residues.

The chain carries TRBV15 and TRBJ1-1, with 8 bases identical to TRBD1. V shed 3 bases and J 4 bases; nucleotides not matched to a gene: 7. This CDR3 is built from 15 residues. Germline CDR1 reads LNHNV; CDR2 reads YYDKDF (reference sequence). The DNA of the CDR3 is TGTGCCACCAGCAGGACTAGAACAGGGGGCACTGAAGCTTTCTTT. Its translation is CATSRTRTGGTEAFF.

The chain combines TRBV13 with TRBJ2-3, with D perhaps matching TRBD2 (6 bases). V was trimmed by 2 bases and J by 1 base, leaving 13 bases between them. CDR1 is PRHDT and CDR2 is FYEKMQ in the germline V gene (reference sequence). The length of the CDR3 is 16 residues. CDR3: CASSLRTWGGTDTQYF. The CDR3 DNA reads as TGTGCCAGCAGCTTAAGAACGTGGGGGGGCACAGATACGCAGTATTTT.

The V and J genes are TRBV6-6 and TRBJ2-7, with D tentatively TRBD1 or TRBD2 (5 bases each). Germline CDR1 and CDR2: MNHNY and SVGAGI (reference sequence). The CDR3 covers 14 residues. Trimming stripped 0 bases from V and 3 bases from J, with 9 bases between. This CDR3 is CASSYSAGSYEQYF. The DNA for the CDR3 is TGTGCCAGCAGTTACTCGGCAGGGAGCTACGAGCAGTACTTC.

For the CDR3, the DNA is TGTGCCAGCAGCCCCGGGGGGGCGAGAGCTTTCTTT. It codes for CASSPGGARAFF. The V and J genes are TRBV28 and TRBJ1-1; D is possibly TRBD1 (6 bases). Germline loops: CDR1 MDHEN, CDR2 SYDVKM. Trimming removed 6 bases at V and 10 bases at J, with 15 bases between. The CDR3 is made up of 12 amino acids.

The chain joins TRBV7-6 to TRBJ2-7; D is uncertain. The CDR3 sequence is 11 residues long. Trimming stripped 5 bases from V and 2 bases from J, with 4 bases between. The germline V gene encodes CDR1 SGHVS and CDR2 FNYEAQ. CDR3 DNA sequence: TGTGCCAGCAGCCTGACCTACGAGCAGTACTTC. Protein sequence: CASSLTYEQYF. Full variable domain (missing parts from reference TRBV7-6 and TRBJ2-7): GAGVSQSPRYKVTKRGQDVALRCDPISGHVSLYWYRQALGQGPEFLTYFNYEAQQDKSGLPNDRFSAERPEGSISTLTIQRTEQRDSAMYRCASSLTYEQYFGPGTRLTVT.

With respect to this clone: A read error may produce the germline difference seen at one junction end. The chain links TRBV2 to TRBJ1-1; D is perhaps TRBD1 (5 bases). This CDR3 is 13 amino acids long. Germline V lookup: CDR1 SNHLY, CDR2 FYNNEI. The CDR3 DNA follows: TGTGCCAGCAGGGAAGGGGTTGGCACTGAAGCTTTCTTT. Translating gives CASREGVGTEAFF.

CDR3 amino acids: CASSVGTQETQYF. In DNA, the CDR3 is TGTGCCAGCAGCGTAGGTACCCAAGAGACCCAGTACTTC. This rearrangement joins TRBV9 to TRBJ2-5; D unresolved. Germline V CDR1 and CDR2: SGDLS, YYNGEE. This CDR3 comprises 13 residues. V gave up 0 bases and J gave up 1 base, with 4 bases separating them.

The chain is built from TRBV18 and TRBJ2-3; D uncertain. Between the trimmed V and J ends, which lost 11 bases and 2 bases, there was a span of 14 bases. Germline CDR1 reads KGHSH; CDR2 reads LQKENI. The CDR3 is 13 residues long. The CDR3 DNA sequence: TGTGCCGGAACTAAGGACCTCACAGATACGCAGTATTTT. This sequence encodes CAGTKDLTDTQYF.

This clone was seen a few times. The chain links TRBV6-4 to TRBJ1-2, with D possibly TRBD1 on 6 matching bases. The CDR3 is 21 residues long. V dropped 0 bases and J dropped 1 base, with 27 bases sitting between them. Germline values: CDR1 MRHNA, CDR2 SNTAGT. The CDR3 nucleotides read TGTGCCAGCAGTGACTCGGAGACAGGTGGGGGGCTGAATCCCTTTAACTATGGCTACACCTTC. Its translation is CASSDSETGGGLNPFNYGYTF.

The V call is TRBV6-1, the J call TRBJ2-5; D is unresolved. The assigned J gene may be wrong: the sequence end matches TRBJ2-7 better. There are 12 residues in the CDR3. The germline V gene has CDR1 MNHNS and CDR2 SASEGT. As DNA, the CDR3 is TGTGCCAGCAGTGAAGTTGGGCACGAGCAGTACTTC. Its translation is CASSEVGHEQYF.

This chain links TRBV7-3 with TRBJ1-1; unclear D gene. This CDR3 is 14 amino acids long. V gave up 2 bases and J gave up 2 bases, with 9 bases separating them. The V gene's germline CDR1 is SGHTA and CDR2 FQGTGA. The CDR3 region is CASSLGLPNTEAFF. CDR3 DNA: TGTGCCAGCAGCTTAGGACTTCCTAACACTGAAGCTTTCTTT.

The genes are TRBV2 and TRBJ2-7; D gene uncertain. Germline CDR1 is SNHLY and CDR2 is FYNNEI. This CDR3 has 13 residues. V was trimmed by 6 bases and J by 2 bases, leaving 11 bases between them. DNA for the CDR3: TGTGCCAGCAGCCTAGACCGCACCTACGAGCAGTACTTC. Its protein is CASSLDRTYEQYF.

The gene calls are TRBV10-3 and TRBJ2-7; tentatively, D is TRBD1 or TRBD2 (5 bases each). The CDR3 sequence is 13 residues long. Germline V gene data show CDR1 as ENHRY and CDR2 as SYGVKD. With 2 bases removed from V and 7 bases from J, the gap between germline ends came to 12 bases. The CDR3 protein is CAISEGGWSEQYF. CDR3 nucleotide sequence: TGTGCCATCAGTGAGGGGGGTTGGAGTGAGCAGTACTTC.

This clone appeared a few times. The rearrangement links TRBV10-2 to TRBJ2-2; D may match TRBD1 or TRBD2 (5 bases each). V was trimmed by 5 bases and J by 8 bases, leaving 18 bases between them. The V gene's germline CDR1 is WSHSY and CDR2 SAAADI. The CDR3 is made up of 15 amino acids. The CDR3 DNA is TGCGCCAGCAGTACTCGACTTGAGGGGCTGGGGGAGCTGTTTTTT. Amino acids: CASSTRLEGLGELFF.

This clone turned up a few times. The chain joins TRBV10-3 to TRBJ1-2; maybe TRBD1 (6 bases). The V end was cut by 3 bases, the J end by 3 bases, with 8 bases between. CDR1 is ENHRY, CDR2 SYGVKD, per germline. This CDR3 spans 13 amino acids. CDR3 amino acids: CAISDQGYYGYTF. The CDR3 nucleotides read TGTGCCATCAGTGACCAGGGGTACTATGGCTACACCTTC.

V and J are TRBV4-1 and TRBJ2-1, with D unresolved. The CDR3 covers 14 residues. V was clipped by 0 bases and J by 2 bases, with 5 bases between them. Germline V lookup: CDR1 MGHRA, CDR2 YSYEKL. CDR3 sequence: CASSQESAYNEQFF. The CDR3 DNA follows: TGCGCCAGCAGCCAAGAAAGCGCCTACAATGAGCAGTTCTTC.

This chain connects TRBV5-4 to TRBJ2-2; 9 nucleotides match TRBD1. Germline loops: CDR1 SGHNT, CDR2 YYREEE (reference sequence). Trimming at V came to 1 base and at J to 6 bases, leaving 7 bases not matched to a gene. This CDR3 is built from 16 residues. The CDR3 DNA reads TGTGCCAGCAGCTTGAAAGGACAGGGGCATGCCGGGGAGCTGTTTTTT. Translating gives CASSLKGQGHAGELFF. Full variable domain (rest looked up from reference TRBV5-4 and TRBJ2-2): ETGVTQSPTHLIKTRGQQVTLRCSSQSGHNTVSWYQQALGQGPQFIFQYYREEENGRGNFPPRFSGLQFPNYSSELNVNALELDDSALYLCASSLKGQGHAGELFFGEGSRLTVL.

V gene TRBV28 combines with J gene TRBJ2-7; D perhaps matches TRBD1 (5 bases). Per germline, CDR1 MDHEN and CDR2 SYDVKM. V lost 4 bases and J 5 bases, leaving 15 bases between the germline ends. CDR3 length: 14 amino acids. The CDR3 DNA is TGTGCCAGCAGTTCCGGCGGCAGGGTGGACGAGCAGTACTTC. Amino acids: CASSSGGRVDEQYF.

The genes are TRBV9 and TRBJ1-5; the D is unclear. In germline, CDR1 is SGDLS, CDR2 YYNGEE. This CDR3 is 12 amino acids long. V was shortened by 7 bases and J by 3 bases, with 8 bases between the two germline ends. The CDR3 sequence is CASGGLNQPQHF. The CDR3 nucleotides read TGTGCCAGCGGAGGGCTCAATCAGCCCCAGCATTTT.

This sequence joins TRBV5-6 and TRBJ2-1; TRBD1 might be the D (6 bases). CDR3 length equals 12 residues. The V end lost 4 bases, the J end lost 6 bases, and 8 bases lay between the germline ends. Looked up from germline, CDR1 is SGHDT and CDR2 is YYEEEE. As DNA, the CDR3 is TGTGCCAGCAGCCAGGGGAGCAATGAGCAGTTCTTC. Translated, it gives CASSQGSNEQFF.

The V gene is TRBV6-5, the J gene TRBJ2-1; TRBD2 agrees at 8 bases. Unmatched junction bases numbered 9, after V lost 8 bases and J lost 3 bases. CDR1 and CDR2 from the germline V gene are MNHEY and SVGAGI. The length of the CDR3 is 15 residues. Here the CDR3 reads CASAASGSVYNEQFF. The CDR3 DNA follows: TGTGCCAGCGCCGCCAGCGGGAGTGTCTACAATGAGCAGTTCTTC.